Following are 22 T cell receptor beta chains from one sample sequenced in a study of blood T cell repertoires in COVID-19 (TCRdb year 2020). The library was built by means of the immunoSEQ multiplex PCR assay. In its TCRdb copy, this immuneACCESS table keeps in-frame sequences only and misses some clones. Where compared with another copy, unresolved V genes explain less than half of these, and the others have no known cause. Counted in this sample were fewer than 150,000 clones; approximately 81% of them appeared once. In total, the top ten clones hold approximately 12% of the sample. The sequenced sample consisted of peripheral blood. The receptors derive from a woman in her twenties or thirties who had recovered from COVID-19.

V gene TRBV7-6 combines with J gene TRBJ2-1; 7 positions agree with TRBD2. V was pared by 1 base and J by 5 bases, with 8 bases of the junction left unmatched. Per germline, CDR1 SGHVS and CDR2 FNYEAQ. This CDR3 spans 16 amino acids. The DNA of the CDR3 is TGTGCCAGCAGCTTAGTCGCTAGCGGCCCCAACAATGAGCAGTTCTTC. The encoded protein is CASSLVASGPNNEQFF. Full variable domain (rest looked up from reference TRBV7-6 and TRBJ2-1): GAGVSQSPRYKVTKRGQDVALRCDPISGHVSLYWYRQALGQGPEFLTYFNYEAQQDKSGLPNDRFSAERPEGSISTLTIQRTEQRDSAMYRCASSLVASGPNNEQFFGPGTRLTVL.

V gene TRBV5-1 combines with J gene TRBJ2-6; D call uncertain. Trimming cost V 5 bases and J 0 bases, with 18 bases left between them. The germline V gene has CDR1 SGHRS and CDR2 YFSETQ. The CDR3 totals 18 residues. DNA for the CDR3: TGCGCCAGCAGGTCCAATGTAGCCGGAAACTCTGGGGCCAACGTCCTGACTTTC. Its translation is CASRSNVAGNSGANVLTF.

This clone has a single count. The CDR3 is CATHRGGVERPQHF. CDR3 DNA: TGTGCCACCCACAGAGGGGGCGTTGAGCGGCCCCAGCATTTT. The rearrangement links TRBV19 to TRBJ1-5; 7 positions agree with TRBD1. The CDR3 spans 14 residues. Germline V gives CDR1 LNHDA, CDR2 SQIVND (reference sequence). V dropped 10 bases and J dropped 9; count of bases not matched to a gene: 15.

The rearrangement joins TRBV10-3 to TRBJ1-3; no clear D. From germline, CDR1 is ENHRY and CDR2 SYGVKD. V was clipped by 8 bases and J by 2 bases, with 7 bases between them. The CDR3 extends over 12 amino acids. Here the CDR3 DNA reads TGTGCCATCGGGAGTCCTGGAAACACCATATATTTT. The encoded protein is CAIGSPGNTIYF.

This clone was detected only once. This chain links TRBV5-5 with TRBJ2-1, with 7 nucleotides matching TRBD2. J was trimmed by 8 bases and V by 2 bases; bases with no gene match: 10. Germline-derived CDR1 and CDR2 are SGHKS and YYEKEE (reference sequence). This CDR3 has 15 amino acids. The CDR3 spells CASSLGGRGNDEQFF. The DNA for the CDR3 is TGTGCCAGCAGCTTAGGCGGGAGAGGGAACGATGAGCAGTTCTTC.

The chain is built from TRBV5-4 and TRBJ2-5, with 7 nucleotides matching TRBD1. The V and J ends lost 4 bases and 4 bases, in that order; junction bases with no gene match: 4. This CDR3 is built from 13 residues. Germline CDR1 and CDR2: SGHNT and YYREEE (reference sequence). This CDR3 is CASSRDRPETQYF. CDR3 in DNA: TGTGCCAGCAGCCGGGACAGACCAGAGACCCAGTACTTC. Together with reference TRBV5-4 and TRBJ2-5, the CDR3 gives the full variable domain: ETGVTQSPTHLIKTRGQQVTLRCSSQSGHNTVSWYQQALGQGPQFIFQYYREEENGRGNFPPRFSGLQFPNYSSELNVNALELDDSALYLCASSRDRPETQYFGPGTRLLVL.

The CDR3 bases are TGTGCCAGCAGCTTTCGGTTTGTACCGATTTACACTGAAGCTTTCTTT. This encodes CASSFRFVPIYTEAFF. The rearrangement uses TRBV7-3 and TRBJ1-1; D not certain. Germline CDR1 reads SGHTA; CDR2 reads FQGTGA. The CDR3 consists of 16 residues. V was cut by 3 bases and J by 3 bases, with 17 bases left in between.

The chain has TRBV5-1 and TRBJ1-1, with 8 bases matching TRBD1. Germline V gene data show CDR1 as SGHRS and CDR2 as YFSETQ. J lost 1 base, V lost 5 bases, and 13 bases had no gene match. The CDR3 is 17 amino acids. This chain's CDR3 is CASSLGQGGTKNTEAFF. In DNA form, the CDR3 reads TGCGCCAGCAGTCTCGGACAGGGTGGTACTAAGAACACTGAAGCTTTCTTT.

The chain uses TRBV5-4 and TRBJ2-3; 12 nucleotides align to TRBD2. V gave up 4 bases and J gave up 8 bases; unmatched junction bases: 11. Per germline, CDR1 SGHNT and CDR2 YYREEE (reference sequence). The CDR3 covers 16 residues. CDR3: CASSPLAGGLQGTQYF. For the CDR3, the DNA is TGTGCCAGCAGCCCACTAGCGGGGGGCTTGCAGGGTACGCAGTATTTT.

This chain connects TRBV30 to TRBJ1-1, with D possibly TRBD1 on 5 matching bases. In germline, CDR1 is GTSNPN, CDR2 SVGIG (reference sequence). Trimming took 8 bases from V and 4 from J, leaving 17 bases between them. This CDR3 comprises 13 residues. The CDR3 nucleotides are TGTGCCGGGGACTTATCCGAGAGCACTGAAGCTTTCTTT. Protein: CAGDLSESTEAFF.

The gene calls are TRBV6-5 and TRBJ1-2; the D gene is possibly TRBD1 (6 bases). The CDR3 has 14 residues. Germline V gene data show CDR1 as MNHEY and CDR2 as SVGAGI. V lost 2 bases and J 7 bases, leaving 14 bases between the germline ends. The CDR3 DNA reads as TGTGCCAGCAGTTACGCCGGACAGCTTGGTGGCTACACCTTC. Translating it yields CASSYAGQLGGYTF.

A few counts support this clone. The chain couples TRBV21-1 to TRBJ2-1; no DNA check was done on the table's D call, TRBD1. TRBV21-1 is given as a pseudogene. The CDR3 runs 16 residues. The CDR3 is CASRKQGPSSYNEQFF. The CDR3 DNA reads as TGTGCCAGCAGGAAACAGGGGCCTAGCTCCTACAATGAGCAGTTCTTC.

The chain recombines TRBV19 with TRBJ1-5, with TRBD1 matching 9 bases. V was pared by 6 bases and J by 3 bases, with 6 bases of the junction left unmatched. Germline CDR1 is LNHDA and CDR2 is SQIVND (reference sequence). The length of the CDR3 is 15 residues. The CDR3 spells CASRTGTGPNQPQHF. The CDR3 DNA reads TGTGCCAGTAGAACAGGGACAGGGCCCAATCAGCCCCAGCATTTT.

This clone occurred once. This chain joins TRBV29-1 and TRBJ1-2; D unclear. CDR1 is SQVTM and CDR2 is ANQGSEA in the germline V gene. CDR3 size: 14 residues. Trimming removed 8 bases from V and 0 bases from J, with 16 bases in between. CDR3 loop: CSTNFDIPNYGYTF. The CDR3 coding sequence is TGCAGCACCAATTTTGACATTCCTAACTATGGCTACACCTTC.

Here the CDR3 reads CASSQDTQGQPQHF. As DNA, the CDR3 is TGTGCCAGCAGCCAAGATACACAGGGGCAGCCCCAGCATTTT. The V call is TRBV3-1 (or the pseudogene TRBV3-2), the J call TRBJ1-5, with TRBD1 identical over 7 bases. From germline, CDR1 is LGHDT and CDR2 YNNKEL (reference sequence). V lost 0 bases and J lost 7; bases outside the gene matches: 3. The CDR3 has 14 residues.

The CDR3 region is CATSRGRDRYTDTQYF. In DNA, the CDR3 is TGTGCCACCAGCAGAGGTCGGGACAGGTACACAGATACGCAGTATTTT. The chain joins TRBV15 to TRBJ2-3; 8 bases align to TRBD1. The ends lost 1 base at V and 2 bases at J; junction bases unmatched: 5. Per the germline V gene, CDR1 is LNHNV and CDR2 is YYDKDF (reference sequence). The CDR3 totals 16 residues.

The chain recombines TRBV6-6 with TRBJ2-1, with 8 bases that match TRBD1. The CDR3 is 14 residues long. V trimming: 7 bases; J trimming: 6 bases; junction bases outside the gene matches: 8. Germline V gene sequence: CDR1 MNHNY, CDR2 SVGAGI (reference sequence). CDR3 bases: TGTGCCAGCACCCCGGACAGGGAAATCAATGAGCAGTTCTTC. This codes for CASTPDREINEQFF.

The CDR3, as DNA: TGTGCCAGCAATGGGGACAGACGGGGCAATGAGCAGTTCTTC. It encodes CASNGDRRGNEQFF. The chain joins TRBV2 to TRBJ2-1, with 7 bases identical to TRBD1. The junction had 9 bases not matched to a gene; V was cut back by 7 bases and J by 6 bases. Germline V gene lookup returns CDR1 SNHLY and CDR2 FYNNEI. The CDR3 runs 14 residues.

The rearrangement links TRBV19 to TRBJ1-4, with D perhaps TRBD1 (6 bases). The CDR3 sequence is 15 residues long. Deletions cut 0 bases from V and 8 bases from J, with 13 bases between. The germline V gene has CDR1 LNHDA and CDR2 SQIVND (reference sequence). CDR3: CASSIDRQGKEKLFF. The CDR3 DNA sequence: TGTGCCAGTAGTATAGATCGGCAGGGGAAAGAAAAACTGTTTTTT. Drawing the rest from reference TRBV19 and TRBJ1-4, the complete variable domain is DGGITQSPKYLFRKEGQNVTLSCEQNLNHDAMYWYRQDPGQGLRLIYYSQIVNDFQKGDIAEGYSVSREKKESFPLTVTSAQKNPTAFYLCASSIDRQGKEKLFFGSGTQLSVL.

The table lists this clone with many counts. J is TRBJ1-1 and V is TRBV6-5; D remains ambiguous. The CDR3 runs 14 residues. Trimming pared 6 bases from V and 1 base from J, leaving 12 bases between. Per germline, CDR1 MNHEY and CDR2 SVGAGI. The CDR3 bases are TGTGCCAGCAGACCCGGGAGTTGGAACACTGAAGCTTTCTTT. This encodes CASRPGSWNTEAFF.

This clone was counted a few times. This chain connects TRBV7-9 to TRBJ2-2; 7 positions agree with TRBD1. The length of the CDR3 is 15 residues. Trimming at V came to 9 bases and at J to 4 bases, leaving 11 bases not matched to a gene. CDR1 and CDR2 (germline): SEHNR, FQNEAQ (reference sequence). CDR3 residues: CARLPRDRSTGELFF. The CDR3 DNA sequence: TGTGCCAGGTTGCCCCGGGACAGATCCACCGGGGAGCTGTTTTTT.

The V call is TRBV10-2, the J call TRBJ1-3; possibly TRBD1 for D (6 bases). The CDR3 is made up of 16 amino acids. V gave up 1 base and J gave up 3 bases, with 13 bases separating them. CDR1 is WSHSY and CDR2 is SAAADI in the germline V gene. This CDR3 reads CASSEFPAGVGNTIYF. CDR3 in DNA: TGCGCCAGCAGTGAGTTTCCCGCAGGGGTTGGAAACACCATATATTTT.